This T cell receptor beta chain was recovered during a study of resident and recirculating memory T cells in vitiligo. For the study at large: No cells were sorted; samples were homogenized just before genomic DNA extraction. Study-level results: No single dominant TCR clone appeared; lesion clonality varied.

Trimming pared 7 bases from V and 0 bases from J, leaving 14 bases between. Germline-derived CDR1 and CDR2 are MNHNS and SASEGT. The CDR3 has 15 residues. Stability required unchanged lesions during the previous 6 months. Patients who had received treatment within the previous three months were excluded. On this clone itself: Its cognate antigen is unknown.

This table comes from immunoSEQ multiplex PCR, and its TCRdb copy is limited to in-frame clones, with some not included. The repertoire includes 72,000 or so clones, 92% of them detected once, and around 5.1% sits in the top ten. V usage is TRBV6-1 and J usage is TRBJ2-3, with D perhaps TRBD2 (7 bases). This clonotype was obtained from a male donor with vitiligo. Material for sequencing was blood. CDR3 amino acids: CASTDRGGSTDTQYF. The CDR3 DNA reads TGTGCCAGCACTGATAGGGGGGGGAGCACAGATACGCAGTATTTT.